This T cell receptor beta chain was identified in a study of blood T cell repertoires in COVID-19. CDR3 length: 17 amino acids. Trimming took off 0 bases at V and 5 bases at J, with 17 bases between the two ends. Germline lookup yields CDR1 LGHDT and CDR2 YNNKEL (reference sequence). In the source study's methods: The authors estimated nucleated cell counts from reference gene primer amplification. This table comes from immunoSEQ multiplex PCR, and its TCRdb copy is limited to in-frame clones, with some not included. V and J calls plus clone size are reproduced from that table; the DNA served to infer D and trimming. The table has 300,000 to 400,000 clones, around 87% seen once.

The receptor comes from a woman between 55 and 75 years old with COVID-19, enrolled during active disease. This sequence joins TRBV3-1 (or the pseudogene TRBV3-2) and TRBJ2-4, with D possibly TRBD2 on 5 matching bases. Sequencing was performed on peripheral blood. CDR3 loop: CASSQDGGSSRQNIQYF. In nucleotides, the CDR3 is TGTGCCAGCAGCCAAGATGGTGGGTCTAGCCGGCAAAACATTCAGTACTTC.